This is a list of T cell receptor beta chains from one sample in a study of blood T cell repertoires in COVID-19. Clones were read by immunoSEQ multiplex PCR, and TCRdb kept only the in-frame ones, dropping some. The table shows a few hundred thousand clones, with approximately 81% occurring only once. The sample comprised peripheral blood. The receptors stem from a woman aged 18-35 years with acute or convalescent COVID-19. CDR3s include the opening cysteine and the closing phenylalanine or tryptophan. The D gene is left open where the match is weak. Clone size, where shown, is once, few, many, or a class for clones that have expanded.

clone_size: .; cdr3_length: 15; d_call: TRBD1; v_call: TRBV7-9; j_call: TRBJ1-4; cdr3_nt: TGTGCCAGCAGCCGACAGGGCGCAACTAATGAAAAACTGTTTTTT; cdr3_aa: CASSRQGATNEKLFF
clone_size: .; cdr3_length: 14; d_call: TRBD1; v_call: TRBV2; j_call: TRBJ2-7; cdr3_nt: TGTGCCAGGGGGGGACAGGGCTCTTTTGACGAGCAGTACTTC; cdr3_aa: CARGGQGSFDEQYF
clone_size: .; cdr3_length: 15; d_call: TRBD1; v_call: TRBV9; j_call: TRBJ1-1; cdr3_nt: TGTGCCAGCAGCGTAGGGGACAGGGGTTCAGGTGAAGCTTTCTTT; cdr3_aa: CASSVGDRGSGEAFF
clone_size: .; cdr3_length: 15; d_call: .; v_call: TRBV11-1; j_call: TRBJ1-2; cdr3_nt: TGTGCCAGCAGCTTAGACTCGGGGAATGGAAGAGGCTACACCTTC; cdr3_aa: CASSLDSGNGRGYTF
clone_size: once; cdr3_length: 13; d_call: .; v_call: TRBV25-1; j_call: TRBJ2-7; cdr3_nt: TGTGCCAGCAGCAGCAGGAACTCCTACGAGCAGTACTTC; cdr3_aa: CASSSRNSYEQYF
clone_size: .; cdr3_length: 17; d_call: .; v_call: TRBV12-2; j_call: TRBJ2-7; cdr3_nt: TGTGCAAGTCGCTTAATTGGATGGACTAGCGAGATCTACGAGCAGTACTTC; cdr3_aa: CASRLIGWTSEIYEQYF
clone_size: .; cdr3_length: 15; d_call: .; v_call: TRBV6-5; j_call: TRBJ2-4; cdr3_nt: TGTGCCAGCAGTTACTCTGCCGGAGCCAAAAACATTCAGTACTTC; cdr3_aa: CASSYSAGAKNIQYF
clone_size: .; cdr3_length: 16; d_call: .; v_call: TRBV15; j_call: TRBJ2-1; cdr3_nt: TGTGCCACCAGCAGAGATGAAGGGAGCTCCTACAATGAGCAGTTCTTC; cdr3_aa: CATSRDEGSSYNEQFF
clone_size: .; cdr3_length: 13; d_call: .; v_call: TRBV2; j_call: TRBJ2-1; cdr3_nt: TGTGCCAGCAGCTGGGACACCCACAATGAGCAGTTCTTC; cdr3_aa: CASSWDTHNEQFF
clone_size: .; cdr3_length: 13; d_call: .; v_call: TRBV18; j_call: TRBJ2-1; cdr3_nt: TGTGCCAGCTCACCAGTACTGAGCAATGAGCAGTTCTTC; cdr3_aa: CASSPVLSNEQFF
clone_size: .; cdr3_length: 14; d_call: .; v_call: TRBV7-2; j_call: TRBJ2-7; cdr3_nt: TGTGCCAGCAGCTTGTCTAGCGATTCCTACGAGCAGTACTTC; cdr3_aa: CASSLSSDSYEQYF
clone_size: .; cdr3_length: 13; d_call: TRBD1; v_call: TRBV10-3; j_call: TRBJ1-2; cdr3_nt: TGTGCCATCAGTCAAGACAGGGAGCGTGGCTACACCTTC; cdr3_aa: CAISQDRERGYTF
clone_size: .; cdr3_length: 12; d_call: TRBD1; v_call: TRBV2; j_call: TRBJ1-1; cdr3_nt: TGTGCCAGCGCCGGGACAGTAACTGAAGCTTTCTTT; cdr3_aa: CASAGTVTEAFF
clone_size: .; cdr3_length: 15; d_call: .; v_call: TRBV9; j_call: TRBJ2-3; cdr3_nt: TGTGCCAGCAGCGCTGGCTCAGGCGGCACAGATACGCAGTATTTT; cdr3_aa: CASSAGSGGTDTQYF
clone_size: once; cdr3_length: 14; d_call: TRBD1; v_call: TRBV19; j_call: TRBJ1-2; cdr3_nt: TGTGCCAGTAGTATGGGGACAGGGAGGGACGGCTACACCTTC; cdr3_aa: CASSMGTGRDGYTF
clone_size: .; cdr3_length: 15; d_call: TRBD1; v_call: TRBV2; j_call: TRBJ2-7; cdr3_nt: TGTGCCAGCAGTGATTTGGCGGACAGGGGCTACGAGCAGTACTTC; cdr3_aa: CASSDLADRGYEQYF
clone_size: .; cdr3_length: 13; d_call: TRBD1; v_call: TRBV29-1; j_call: TRBJ2-1; cdr3_nt: TGCAGCGCTAGGACAGGCGACTACAATGAGCAGTTCTTC; cdr3_aa: CSARTGDYNEQFF
clone_size: .; cdr3_length: 14; d_call: TRBD1; v_call: TRBV7-3; j_call: TRBJ2-3; cdr3_nt: TGTGCCAGCAGCGGACAGGGCGGCACAGATACGCAGTATTTT; cdr3_aa: CASSGQGGTDTQYF
clone_size: .; cdr3_length: 16; d_call: TRBD1; v_call: TRBV5-6; j_call: TRBJ1-5; cdr3_nt: TGTGCCAGCAGCCAACACAGGGGTCCGAGCAATCAGCCCCAGCATTTT; cdr3_aa: CASSQHRGPSNQPQHF
clone_size: .; cdr3_length: 15; d_call: .; v_call: TRBV11-2; j_call: TRBJ2-1; cdr3_nt: TGTGCCAGCAGCGCCACAGGGATGGGTTACAATGAGCAGTTCTTC; cdr3_aa: CASSATGMGYNEQFF
clone_size: .; cdr3_length: 14; d_call: TRBD2; v_call: TRBV2; j_call: TRBJ2-7; cdr3_nt: TGTGCCTGGGGACAGGCCGGGACTAGCGGCGAGCAGTACTTC; cdr3_aa: CAWGQAGTSGEQYF
clone_size: .; cdr3_length: 14; d_call: TRBD1; v_call: TRBV11-2; j_call: TRBJ2-7; cdr3_nt: TGTGCCAGCACCGTAGACAGGGGATCCTACGAGCAGTACTTC; cdr3_aa: CASTVDRGSYEQYF
clone_size: .; cdr3_length: 14; d_call: .; v_call: TRBV5-1; j_call: TRBJ1-1; cdr3_nt: TGCGCCAGCAGCTTAGGGACTGGGAACACTGAAGCTTTCTTT; cdr3_aa: CASSLGTGNTEAFF
clone_size: .; cdr3_length: 13; d_call: .; v_call: TRBV6-6; j_call: TRBJ1-2; cdr3_nt: TGTGCCAGCAATTTCCAGGGATTCGATGGCTACACCTTC; cdr3_aa: CASNFQGFDGYTF
clone_size: .; cdr3_length: 13; d_call: TRBD1; v_call: TRBV10-3; j_call: TRBJ2-7; cdr3_nt: TGTGCCAGCGCCGGGACAGGGGGCGACGAGCAGTACTTC; cdr3_aa: CASAGTGGDEQYF
clone_size: .; cdr3_length: 15; d_call: .; v_call: TRBV28; j_call: TRBJ1-5; cdr3_nt: TGTGCCAGCAGCCCCGACAGTTATAGCAATCAGCCCCAGCATTTT; cdr3_aa: CASSPDSYSNQPQHF
clone_size: .; cdr3_length: 12; d_call: .; v_call: TRBV9; j_call: TRBJ1-2; cdr3_nt: TGTGCCAGCGGAGAGGTCGGCTATGGCTACACCTTC; cdr3_aa: CASGEVGYGYTF
clone_size: .; cdr3_length: 20; d_call: .; v_call: TRBV6-2/TRBV6-3; j_call: TRBJ2-7; cdr3_nt: TGTGCCAGCAGTTACACTATCAGCTGGATTAGCGGCCTGACGGCCTACGAGCAGTACTTC; cdr3_aa: CASSYTISWISGLTAYEQYF
clone_size: .; cdr3_length: 16; d_call: TRBD1; v_call: TRBV19; j_call: TRBJ2-6; cdr3_nt: TGTGCCAGTAGGGGACAGGCTCTCTCTGGGGCCAACGTCCTGACTTTC; cdr3_aa: CASRGQALSGANVLTF
clone_size: .; cdr3_length: 13; d_call: TRBD2; v_call: TRBV9; j_call: TRBJ2-1; cdr3_nt: TGTGCCAGCAGCTTCATAGCGGGGGGGAATCCATTCTTC; cdr3_aa: CASSFIAGGNPFF
clone_size: .; cdr3_length: 13; d_call: TRBD1; v_call: TRBV6-5; j_call: TRBJ2-5; cdr3_nt: TGTGCCAGCAGCTCGACAGGGGGAGAGACCCAGTACTTC; cdr3_aa: CASSSTGGETQYF
clone_size: .; cdr3_length: 12; d_call: .; v_call: TRBV28; j_call: TRBJ2-2; cdr3_nt: TGTGCCAGCAGATTCGGGTCCGGGGAGCTGTTTTTT; cdr3_aa: CASRFGSGELFF
clone_size: .; cdr3_length: 13; d_call: .; v_call: TRBV4-1; j_call: TRBJ1-1; cdr3_nt: TGCGCCAGCAGCCCCTTAATGAACACTGAAGCTTTCTTT; cdr3_aa: CASSPLMNTEAFF
clone_size: .; cdr3_length: 12; d_call: .; v_call: TRBV2; j_call: TRBJ1-1; cdr3_nt: TGTGCCAGCAGCGAGGTTTTGACTGAAGCTTTCTTT; cdr3_aa: CASSEVLTEAFF
clone_size: .; cdr3_length: 13; d_call: .; v_call: TRBV5-1; j_call: TRBJ2-7; cdr3_nt: TGCGCCAGCTGGGGGGTCGAGGGGAATGAGCAGTACTTC; cdr3_aa: CASWGVEGNEQYF
clone_size: .; cdr3_length: 14; d_call: TRBD1; v_call: TRBV28; j_call: TRBJ2-7; cdr3_nt: TGTGCCAGCAGTTTTTCCGGGACAGGGGGCGAGCAGTACTTC; cdr3_aa: CASSFSGTGGEQYF
clone_size: .; cdr3_length: 16; d_call: TRBD1; v_call: TRBV6-6; j_call: TRBJ2-1; cdr3_nt: TGTGCCAGCAGTCGAATCTCCCGACAGGGGGGAAATGAGCAGTTCTTC; cdr3_aa: CASSRISRQGGNEQFF
clone_size: .; cdr3_length: 18; d_call: .; v_call: TRBV7-9; j_call: TRBJ1-4; cdr3_nt: TGTGCCAGCAGCTTTTCCGGCCAGGGAGGCCAATGGGACGAAAAACTGTTTTTT; cdr3_aa: CASSFSGQGGQWDEKLFF
clone_size: few; cdr3_length: 16; d_call: .; v_call: TRBV6-6; j_call: TRBJ1-1; cdr3_nt: TGTGCCAGCAGCTTGGATGGACAGACTATGAACACTGAAGCTTTCTTT; cdr3_aa: CASSLDGQTMNTEAFF
clone_size: once; cdr3_length: 14; d_call: TRBD1; v_call: TRBV7-2; j_call: TRBJ1-1; cdr3_nt: TGTGCCAGCAGCTCGCAGGGGGCGCACACTGAAGCTTTCTTT; cdr3_aa: CASSSQGAHTEAFF
clone_size: .; cdr3_length: 14; d_call: .; v_call: TRBV28; j_call: TRBJ1-2; cdr3_nt: TGTGCCAGCAGTCCTACCGACAAGAACTATGGCTACACCTTC; cdr3_aa: CASSPTDKNYGYTF
clone_size: .; cdr3_length: 17; d_call: TRBD2; v_call: TRBV24-1; j_call: TRBJ2-3; cdr3_nt: TGTGCCACCAGTGATCCCTCCCGGCGGGGGGGACCAGATACGCAGTATTTT; cdr3_aa: CATSDPSRRGGPDTQYF
clone_size: .; cdr3_length: 14; d_call: .; v_call: TRBV24-1; j_call: TRBJ1-5; cdr3_nt: TGTGCCACCAGTCGTATTCGGGTGGTTCAGCCCCAGCATTTT; cdr3_aa: CATSRIRVVQPQHF
clone_size: .; cdr3_length: 12; d_call: .; v_call: TRBV6-1; j_call: TRBJ2-1; cdr3_nt: TGTGCCAGCAGTGAAGCGCCGGGGGAGCAGTTCTTC; cdr3_aa: CASSEAPGEQFF
clone_size: .; cdr3_length: 12; d_call: .; v_call: TRBV30; j_call: TRBJ2-7; cdr3_nt: TGTGCCTGGAGTGCCTATTCCTACGAGCAGTACTTC; cdr3_aa: CAWSAYSYEQYF
clone_size: .; cdr3_length: 15; d_call: .; v_call: TRBV9; j_call: TRBJ2-5; cdr3_nt: TGTGCCAGCAGCGTAGGGGCGGGGCTGGAAGAGACCCAGTACTTC; cdr3_aa: CASSVGAGLEETQYF
clone_size: .; cdr3_length: 12; d_call: .; v_call: TRBV19; j_call: TRBJ1-1; cdr3_nt: TGTGCCAGTAGTATAGAGGTGGGCAGCGCTTTCTTT; cdr3_aa: CASSIEVGSAFF
clone_size: once; cdr3_length: 14; d_call: .; v_call: TRBV5-5; j_call: TRBJ1-2; cdr3_nt: TGTGCCAGCAGCTTGGCACCTCTCCCGGAGGGCTACACCTTC; cdr3_aa: CASSLAPLPEGYTF
clone_size: .; cdr3_length: 13; d_call: .; v_call: TRBV10-1; j_call: TRBJ2-1; cdr3_nt: TGCGCCAGCACCAGTATCATTGGGACTCCCGGGGTCTTC; cdr3_aa: CASTSIIGTPGVF
clone_size: .; cdr3_length: 13; d_call: .; v_call: TRBV6-5; j_call: TRBJ2-7; cdr3_nt: TGTGCCAGCACCCGGACAAGATCCTACGAGCAGTACTTC; cdr3_aa: CASTRTRSYEQYF
clone_size: .; cdr3_length: 14; d_call: .; v_call: TRBV6-5; j_call: TRBJ2-4; cdr3_nt: TGTGCCAGCATCGGGACAGTAGGAGGGAACATTCAGTACTTC; cdr3_aa: CASIGTVGGNIQYF
clone_size: .; cdr3_length: 13; d_call: TRBD1; v_call: TRBV11-2; j_call: TRBJ1-1; cdr3_nt: TGTGCCAGCAGCCCATTCAGAGGGGGCGAAGCTTTCTTT; cdr3_aa: CASSPFRGGEAFF
clone_size: .; cdr3_length: 14; d_call: .; v_call: TRBV10-2; j_call: TRBJ1-1; cdr3_nt: TGCGCCAGCAGTGGCTTCGAGGAGAACACTGAAGCTTTCTTT; cdr3_aa: CASSGFEENTEAFF